Shown below are 5 T cell receptor beta chains from a single sample sequenced in a study of blood T cell repertoires in COVID-19. TCRdb keeps only in-frame clones here, not all; method: immunoSEQ multiplex PCR. Of more than 150,000 clones in the sample, roughly 88% were seen once. The specimen sequenced was peripheral blood. All receptors derive from a woman of 80 years or more with acute or convalescent COVID-19.

This clone was seen a few times. The chain carries TRBV29-1 and TRBJ1-1, with TRBD1 matching over 10 bases. Unmatched junction bases numbered 6, after V lost 7 bases and J lost 4 bases. The germline gives CDR1 SQVTM, CDR2 ANQGSEA. The CDR3 extends over 13 amino acids. This CDR3 reads CSAGTGDGTEAFF. CDR3 nucleotides: TGCAGCGCCGGGACAGGGGATGGCACTGAAGCTTTCTTT.

The V call is TRBV19, the J call TRBJ2-3, with D maybe TRBD2 (5 bases). The CDR3 totals 14 residues. V was shortened by 9 bases and J by 1 base, with 14 bases between the two germline ends. Germline assignment: CDR1 LNHDA and CDR2 SQIVND (reference sequence). CDR3: CASRGRVGTDTQYF. The CDR3 coding sequence is TGTGCCAGCCGCGGGCGGGTGGGCACAGATACGCAGTATTTT.

The count of this clone is one. The chain uses TRBV5-1 and TRBJ2-2, with D maybe TRBD2 (5 bases). This CDR3 spans 14 amino acids. V lost 2 bases, J lost 4 bases, and 9 bases lay in between. Germline-derived CDR1 and CDR2 are SGHRS and YFSETQ. Here the CDR3 reads CASSLRAGTGELFF. The CDR3 region has the DNA TGCGCCAGCAGCTTAAGGGCGGGCACCGGGGAGCTGTTTTTT. The variable domain in full, completed from reference TRBV5-1 and TRBJ2-2, reads KAGVTQTPRYLIKTRGQQVTLSCSPISGHRSVSWYQQTPGQGLQFLFEYFSETQRNKGNFPGRFSGRQFSNSRSEMNVSTLELGDSALYLCASSLRAGTGELFFGEGSRLTVL.

The J gene is TRBJ2-3, the V gene TRBV2; weak D call: TRBD2 (5 bases). The V and J ends lost 1 base and 2 bases respectively, with 10 bases between them. Germline CDR1 SNHLY, CDR2 FYNNEI. This CDR3 region has 15 residues. The CDR3 sequence: CASSEVIAPTDTQYF. CDR3 DNA: TGTGCCAGCAGTGAAGTGATAGCGCCCACAGATACGCAGTATTTT.

The gene calls are TRBV3-1 (or the pseudogene TRBV3-2) and TRBJ1-5; 12 bases line up with TRBD1. V shed 1 base, J shed 6 bases, and the junction held 4 bases outside the gene matches. Per the germline V gene, CDR1 is LGHDT and CDR2 is YNNKEL (reference sequence). The CDR3 is 16 amino acids. The CDR3 bases are TGTGCCAGCAGCCAAGCCGGGACAGGGGGCGGTCAGCCCCAGCATTTT. Protein sequence: CASSQAGTGGGQPQHF.